One sample yielded the 3 T cell receptor beta chains listed below, sequenced in a study of CD8+ T cells in alopecia areata. Reverse transcription of extracted RNA yielded cDNA, which provided the sequencing template. Clones were read by immunoSEQ multiplex PCR, and TCRdb kept only the in-frame ones, dropping some. Counted here are over 95,000 clones, around 55% occurring once; the ten biggest clones make up around 16%. Treatment noted: oral pan-JAK inhibitor, 5-10 mg twice daily. The input for sequencing was CD8+ T cells sorted from blood, taken at week 4, from a patient treated with tofacitinib. These receptors all come from a human donor with alopecia areata.

With regard to this clone: One end of the junction does not line up with germline, which may come from a read error. This chain links TRBV20-1 with TRBJ1-3; unclear D gene. CDR1 is DFQATT and CDR2 is SNEGSKA in the germline V gene (reference sequence). The CDR3 spans 11 residues. CDR3 sequence: CSAGVLLLWGF. DNA for the CDR3: TGCAGTGCTGGTGTACTCCTTCTGTGGGGTTTT.

V usage is TRBV5-1 and J usage is TRBJ2-1; D is unresolved. Germline lookup yields CDR1 SGHRS and CDR2 YFSETQ. Deletions cut 7 bases from V and 4 bases from J, with 18 bases between. The CDR3 is made up of 15 amino acids. The CDR3 DNA is TGCGCCAGCGGATTATACCAGAATAAGTACAATGAGCAGTTCTTC. Its translation is CASGLYQNKYNEQFF.

The chain couples TRBV29-1 to TRBJ2-1, with D tentatively TRBD2 (6 bases). Trimming took off 6 bases at V and 4 bases at J, with 10 bases between the two ends. Germline CDR1 SQVTM, CDR2 ANQGSEA. The CDR3 length is 12 residues. The CDR3 DNA reads as TGCAGCGTGGACGGGGGTTACAATGAGCAGTTCTTC. It is translated as CSVDGGYNEQFF.